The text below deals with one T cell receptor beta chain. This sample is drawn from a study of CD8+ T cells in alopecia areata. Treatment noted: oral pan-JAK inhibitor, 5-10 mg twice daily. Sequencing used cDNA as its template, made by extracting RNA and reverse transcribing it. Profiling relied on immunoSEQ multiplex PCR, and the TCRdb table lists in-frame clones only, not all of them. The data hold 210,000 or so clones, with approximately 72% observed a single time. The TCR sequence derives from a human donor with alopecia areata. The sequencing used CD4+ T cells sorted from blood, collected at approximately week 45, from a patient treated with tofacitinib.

The CDR3 sequence is CASSLSGTGAYEQYF. CDR3 coding DNA: TGTGCCAGCAGTTTATCCGGGACAGGGGCCTACGAGCAGTACTTC. The V gene is TRBV27, the J gene TRBJ2-7, with 10 bases identical to TRBD1. Germline CDR1 MNHEY, CDR2 SMNVEV (reference sequence). The junction had 1 base not matched to a gene; V was cut back by 0 bases and J by 2 bases. CDR3 length: 15 residues.